The 23 T cell receptor beta chains listed next were all sequenced from one sample in a study of T-cell memory formation after mild COVID-19. TCRdb used MiXCR to reprocess the 5' RACE reads, holding one entry per CDR3 protein. The table lists 250,000 to 300,000 distinct CDR3 sequences, roughly 8.2% of them singletons. The sample taken for sequencing was PBMCs or a T cell subset sorted from them (not recorded which). The receptors originated from a man between 18 and 35 years old who had mild COVID-19 (a few samples of this study predate the infection). Cell type and time point are not known.

This clonotype came up many times. The chain joins TRBV20-1 to TRBJ2-1; the match to TRBD1 covers 8 bases. The CDR3 consists of 13 residues. Germline loops: CDR1 DFQATT, CDR2 SNEGSKA (reference sequence). Unmatched junction bases numbered 11, after V lost 4 bases and J lost 12 bases. The CDR3 DNA follows: TGCAGTGCTATATCCAGGGGGCAGGAACGGCAGTTCTTC. This codes for CSAISRGQERQFF.

The genes are TRBV12-3 or TRBV12-4 and TRBJ1-4; D is ambiguous. The CDR3 is 14 residues long. V was pared by 6 bases and J by 4 bases, with 12 bases between. The CDR3 region has the DNA TGTGCCAGCAGCCGCAGTGGGCATAATGAAAAACTGTTTTTT. Its protein product is CASSRSGHNEKLFF.

This clonotype showed up many times. V is TRBV12-3 or TRBV12-4 and J is TRBJ1-1; D is ambiguous. The V end lost 5 bases, the J end lost 5 bases, and 6 bases lay between the germline ends. CDR3 length: 11 amino acids. CDR3 nucleotide sequence: TGTGCCAGCAGTGGGGTTACTGAAGCTTTCTTT. It translates to CASSGVTEAFF.

The gene calls are TRBV4-1 and TRBJ1-5; a possible D gene is TRBD1 (6 bases). Trimming took off 1 base at V and 0 bases at J, with 19 bases between the two ends. Germline CDR1 MGHRA, CDR2 YSYEKL. The length of the CDR3 is 19 residues. The CDR3 protein is CASSQVGRGRAFSNQPQHF. The CDR3, as DNA: TGCGCCAGCAGCCAAGTGGGGAGGGGGAGAGCCTTTAGCAATCAGCCCCAGCATTTT.

The CDR3 DNA sequence: TGTGCCAGCAGCTTACAGGGAGGGGGCGATTCACCCCTCCACTTT. Amino acids: CASSLQGGGDSPLHF. The V gene is TRBV7-2, the J gene TRBJ1-6, with 7 bases identical to TRBD1. Per the germline V gene, CDR1 is SGHTA and CDR2 is FQGNSA. The CDR3 totals 15 residues. V trimming: 2 bases; J trimming: 8 bases; junction bases outside the gene matches: 6. Full variable domain (remainder filled in from reference TRBV7-2 and TRBJ1-6): GAGVSQSPSNKVTEKGKDVELRCDPISGHTALYWYRQSLGQGLEFLIYFQGNSAPDKSGLPSDRFSAERTGGSVSTLTIQRTQQEDSAVYLCASSLQGGGDSPLHFGNGTRLTVT.

The genes are TRBV3-1 and TRBJ1-5; no reliable D call. The CDR3 totals 12 residues. Germline CDR1 is LGHDT and CDR2 is YNNKEL (reference sequence). Trimming removed 3 bases at V and 3 bases at J, with 3 bases between. The CDR3 region is CASSQANQPQHF. CDR3 DNA sequence: TGTGCCAGCAGCCAGGCCAATCAGCCCCAGCATTTT.

This clonotype was observed at least ten times. The chain uses TRBV7-9 and TRBJ1-1; D remains unclear. V lost 2 bases, J lost 0 bases, and 4 bases lay in between. The CDR3 is 13 amino acids. Germline assignment: CDR1 SEHNR and CDR2 FQNEAQ (reference sequence). The CDR3 protein is CASSLTLNTEAFF. CDR3 DNA: TGTGCCAGCAGCTTAACATTGAACACTGAAGCTTTCTTT.

J is TRBJ2-7 and V is TRBV12-3 or TRBV12-4; possibly TRBD1 or TRBD2 for D (5 bases each). V was trimmed by 6 bases and J by 8 bases, leaving 17 bases between them. CDR3 length: 13 residues. Here the CDR3 DNA reads TGTGCCAGCAGCCAGAGAGGCAGGGACCAGCAGTACTTC. It yields the protein CASSQRGRDQQYF.

This clonotype was seen only once. This sequence joins TRBV5-4 and TRBJ2-7, with 9 bases aligning to TRBD1. Trimming cost V 4 bases and J 4 bases; bases outside gene matches: 3. This CDR3 is built from 13 residues. CDR1 and CDR2 from the germline V gene are SGHNT and YYREEE (reference sequence). The CDR3 coding sequence is TGTGCCAGCAGCGCCGGGACAGGGTACGAGCAGTACGTC. Its protein product is CASSAGTGYEQYV.

On this clonotype itself: At one end, the junction sequence differs from germline, possibly due to a read error. The V gene is TRBV7-3, the J gene TRBJ1-5; 7 nucleotides line up with TRBD1. Looked up from germline, CDR1 is SGHTA and CDR2 is FQGTGA. The CDR3 loop spans 13 amino acids. CDR3: CASSLGQDQPKHF. CDR3 coding DNA: TGTGCCAGCAGCTTAGGACAGGATCAGCCCAAGCATTTT.

This clonotype was found many times. The rearrangement joins TRBV7-8 to TRBJ2-7; TRBD2 agrees at 7 bases. This CDR3 contains 13 residues. The germline V gene encodes CDR1 SGHVS and CDR2 FQNEAQ. Trimming at V came to 0 bases and at J to 5 bases, leaving 1 base not matched to a gene. This CDR3 reads CASSLALADEQYF. DNA for the CDR3: TGTGCCAGCAGCTTAGCCCTAGCGGACGAGCAGTACTTC.

This clonotype was observed a handful of times. The chain combines TRBV4-3 with TRBJ2-5, with 9 bases matching TRBD2. Germline CDR1 reads LGHNA; CDR2 reads YSLEER. V trimming: 1 base; J trimming: 1 base; junction bases outside the gene matches: 4. The CDR3 totals 16 residues. In DNA, the CDR3 is TGCGCCAGCAGCCAAGGGTTTAGCGGGGGCCAAGAGACCCAGTACTTC. This sequence encodes CASSQGFSGGQETQYF.

The V call is TRBV4-1, the J call TRBJ2-3, with D possibly matching TRBD2 (5 bases). Germline CDR1 is MGHRA and CDR2 is YSYEKL. The V end lost 2 bases, the J end lost 0 bases, and 9 bases lay between the germline ends. CDR3 length: 15 amino acids. Here the CDR3 reads CASSQSGVSTDTQYF. Here the CDR3 DNA reads TGCGCCAGCAGCCAATCCGGGGTTAGCACAGATACGCAGTATTTT.

This clonotype was found many times. This chain links TRBV15 with TRBJ2-7; D unclear. Trimming pared 0 bases from V and 3 bases from J, leaving 6 bases between. Germline V gives CDR1 LNHNV, CDR2 YYDKDF (reference sequence). The CDR3 runs 13 residues. The CDR3 spells CATSRDPNYEQYF. CDR3 nucleotides: TGTGCCACCAGCAGAGATCCCAACTACGAGCAGTACTTC.

CDR3 in amino acids: CATRGPYQETQYF. In DNA form, the CDR3 reads TGTGCCACCCGAGGGCCGTACCAAGAGACCCAGTACTTC. The gene calls are TRBV15 and TRBJ2-5; tentatively, D is TRBD2 (5 bases). The V gene lost 8 bases and the J gene lost 0 bases, with 10 bases spanning the gap. This CDR3 is 13 amino acids long. Germline-derived CDR1 and CDR2 are LNHNV and YYDKDF (reference sequence). The entire variable domain, with the rest obtained from reference TRBV15 and TRBJ2-5, is as follows: DAMVIQNPRYQVTQFGKPVTLSCSQTLNHNVMYWYQQKSSQAPKLLFHYYDKDFNNEADTPDNFQSRRPNTSFCFLDIRSPGLGDTAMYLCATRGPYQETQYFGPGTRLLVL.

The table lists this clonotype with a few counts. This rearrangement joins TRBV27 to TRBJ1-3, with D possibly being TRBD1 (5 bases). This CDR3 is built from 15 residues. Germline CDR1 MNHEY, CDR2 SMNVEV (reference sequence). Between the trimmed V and J ends, which lost 9 bases and 0 bases, there was a span of 15 bases. This chain's CDR3 is CAREGLPGSGNTIYF. CDR3 sequence (DNA): TGTGCCAGGGAGGGACTCCCCGGCTCTGGAAACACCATATATTTT.

The chain joins TRBV12-3 or TRBV12-4 to TRBJ2-1; 7 bases are a match to TRBD1. The CDR3 is 14 amino acids. The V gene end was trimmed by 7 bases and the J gene end by 8 bases; junction bases not matched to a gene: 11. This CDR3 is CASTVQRTGHEQFF. For the CDR3, the DNA is TGTGCCAGCACCGTCCAAAGGACAGGACATGAGCAGTTCTTC.

The chain links TRBV4-3 to TRBJ1-1; the match to TRBD1 covers 10 bases. The CDR3 is 15 residues long. CDR1 and CDR2 from the germline V gene are LGHNA and YSLEER. V was clipped by 4 bases and J by 4 bases; unmatched bases: 6. CDR3 in amino acids: CASSRDRGPSTEAFF. In DNA form, the CDR3 reads TGCGCCAGCAGCCGCGACAGGGGGCCGTCCACTGAAGCTTTCTTT.

This clonotype was counted only a few times. This chain uses TRBV6-2 or TRBV6-3 with TRBJ2-5; D ambiguous. This CDR3 comprises 13 residues. CDR1 is MNHEY and CDR2 is SVGEGT in the germline V gene. V lost 6 bases to trimming and J lost 2 bases, with 10 bases between them. CDR3 DNA sequence: TGTGCCAGCAGACCGCTCACTCAAGAGACCCAGTACTTC. As protein: CASRPLTQETQYF.

This clonotype was observed a few times. The J gene is TRBJ1-5, the V gene TRBV7-2; D may be TRBD1 (6 bases). The CDR3 is 15 residues long. The germline V gene encodes CDR1 SGHTA and CDR2 FQGNSA. The ends were cut back, 3 bases at V and 6 bases at J, with 15 bases in the middle. The CDR3 reads CASSFLTGLVQPQHF. The CDR3 DNA follows: TGTGCCAGCAGCTTCCTTACAGGGTTGGTTCAGCCCCAGCATTTT.

This clonotype was detected a few times. The rearrangement links TRBV4-3 to TRBJ1-2; 7 nucleotides line up with TRBD1. CDR1 is LGHNA and CDR2 is YSLEER in the germline V gene. After removal of 0 bases from V and 5 bases from J, the junction contained 6 bases not matched to a gene. The CDR3 consists of 15 residues. The chain's CDR3 is CASSQESTGRYGYTF. Here the CDR3 DNA reads TGCGCCAGCAGCCAAGAGTCGACAGGGCGGTATGGCTACACCTTC.

This clonotype appeared a few times. The chain recombines TRBV4-1 with TRBJ1-6, with D possibly TRBD1 on 6 matching bases. Germline V gene data show CDR1 as MGHRA and CDR2 as YSYEKL. Trimming removed 3 bases at V and 9 bases at J, with 15 bases between. This CDR3 has 15 residues. Here the CDR3 reads CASSQRYTTGSPLHF. CDR3 coding DNA: TGCGCCAGCAGCCAGAGATACACGACAGGTTCACCCCTCCACTTT.

This clonotype was counted at least ten times. The genes are TRBV5-1 and TRBJ2-3; D possibly corresponds to TRBD1 (6 bases). There are 15 residues in the CDR3. Between the trimmed V and J ends, which lost 0 bases and 4 bases, there was a span of 12 bases. Germline values: CDR1 SGHRS, CDR2 YFSETQ. The CDR3 sequence: CASSLEGRGSDTQYF. DNA of the CDR3: TGCGCCAGCAGCTTGGAGGGCAGGGGATCAGATACGCAGTATTTT.